A selection of T cell receptor beta chains follows, all from one sample in a study of cytomegalovirus exposure and HLA in healthy donors. The data were produced by immunoSEQ multiplex PCR, yet TCRdb's version contains in-frame clones alone and is incomplete. The sample shows over 200,000 clones, and about 1% sits with its ten largest clones. Sequenced: PBMCs. These receptors came from a woman in her twenties or thirties in good health and CMV-seropositive. CDR3s include the opening cysteine and the closing phenylalanine or tryptophan. Fields, in order: J gene, D gene, V gene, CDR3 protein, CDR3 DNA. The D gene is left open where the match is weak.

>TRBJ2-7|TRBD1|TRBV7-9
CASSLEGKRGLNNF
TGTGCCAGCAGCTTAGAGGGGAAGAGGGGGCTTAATAACTTC
>TRBJ2-7|TRBD2|TRBV6-5
CASSRGGTSYEQYF
TGTGCCAGCAGCCGCGGGGGGACCTCCTACGAGCAGTACTTC
>TRBJ1-1|-|TRBV7-2
CASSLRRLGIARGTEAFF
TGTGCCAGCAGCTTAAGACGGCTCGGGATCGCTCGGGGCACTGAAGCTTTCTTT
>TRBJ2-3|TRBD2|TRBV10-3
CAISPGGGREGTDTQYF
TGTGCCATCAGTCCTGGGGGCGGGAGGGAAGGTACAGATACGCAGTATTTT
>TRBJ2-2|-|TRBV27
CASKTQGHGELFF
TGTGCCAGCAAGACACAGGGTCACGGGGAGCTGTTTTTT
>TRBJ2-5|TRBD2|TRBV7-7
CASSPKRLAEQETQYF
TGTGCCAGCAGCCCCAAACGACTAGCGGAACAAGAGACCCAGTACTTC
>TRBJ1-1|-|TRBV7-2
CASSSGGSVNTEAFF
TGTGCCAGCAGCTCCGGGGGGTCGGTGAACACTGAAGCTTTCTTT
>TRBJ1-1|-|TRBV5-1
CASSLVGHSDVNTEAFF
TGCGCCAGCAGCTTGGTTGGACATTCCGACGTGAACACTGAAGCTTTCTTT
>TRBJ1-4|-|TRBV6-5
CASSYSRSEKLFF
TGTGCCAGCAGTTACTCGCGATCTGAAAAACTGTTTTTT
>TRBJ2-5|-|TRBV6-1
CASSRGRALETQYF
TGTGCCAGCAGCCGAGGCAGGGCATTGGAGACCCAGTACTTC
>TRBJ2-7|TRBD2|TRBV6-5
CASSYVGGGAYEQYF
TGTGCCAGCAGTTACGTCGGCGGGGGGGCCTACGAGCAGTACTTC
>TRBJ1-2|-|TRBV14
CASSQERSYGYTF
TGTGCCAGCAGCCAAGAAAGGAGCTATGGCTACACCTTC
>TRBJ2-2|-|TRBV7-9
CASSFNQGSGELFF
TGTGCCAGCAGTTTCAATCAGGGGTCCGGGGAGCTGTTTTTT
>TRBJ1-1|-|TRBV6-6
CASRTGSTEAFF
TGTGCCAGCAGGACGGGGAGCACTGAAGCTTTCTTT
>TRBJ2-3|-|TRBV13
CASSLGLGTLTDTQYF
TGTGCCAGCAGCTTAGGGTTGGGCACCCTCACAGATACGCAGTATTTT
>TRBJ2-4|TRBD2|TRBV6-1
CASSAQREVGNIQYF
TGTGCCAGCAGTGCACAGCGGGAGGTCGGAAACATTCAGTACTTC
>TRBJ2-5|TRBD2|TRBV5-1
CASSFAGGEETQYF
TGCGCCAGCAGCTTCGCGGGGGGAGAGGAGACCCAGTACTTC
>TRBJ1-1|TRBD1|TRBV5-4
CASSLPPGQVMNTEAFF
TGTGCCAGCAGCTTGCCCCCGGGACAGGTAATGAACACTGAAGCTTTCTTT
>TRBJ1-1|-|TRBV15
CATSGMGGNTEAFF
TGTGCCACCAGCGGGATGGGGGGTAACACTGAAGCTTTCTTT
>TRBJ1-2|-|TRBV6-1
CASSDPGLNYGYTF
TGTGCCAGCAGTGACCCAGGACTTAACTATGGCTACACCTTC
>TRBJ2-1|-|TRBV7-9
CASSLRAGPYNEQFF
TGTGCCAGCAGCTTAAGAGCGGGCCCCTACAATGAGCAGTTCTTC
>TRBJ1-5|TRBD1|TRBV10-3
CAISPGQGTGGNQPQHF
TGTGCCATCAGCCCGGGACAGGGTACGGGAGGCAATCAGCCCCAGCATTTT
>TRBJ2-3|-|TRBV7-9
CASSAKPTPSTDTQYF
TGTGCCAGCAGCGCGAAGCCGACACCGAGCACAGATACGCAGTATTTT
>TRBJ1-1|TRBD1|TRBV11-2
CASSLGDSRKMNTEAFF
TGTGCCAGCAGCTTAGGGGACAGCCGAAAAATGAACACTGAAGCTTTCTTC
>TRBJ2-3|-|TRBV6-5
CASSYSSLRDTQYF
TGTGCCAGCAGTTACTCGTCTCTTCGGGATACGCAGTATTTT
>TRBJ2-5|TRBD1|TRBV2
CASSQQGARETQYF
TGTGCCAGCAGCCAACAGGGGGCGCGGGAGACCCAGTACTTC
>TRBJ2-3|TRBD1|TRBV10-3
CAIRPQGAGTDTQYF
TGTGCCATCAGGCCACAGGGGGCTGGCACAGATACGCAGTATTTT
>TRBJ1-2|-|TRBV29-1
CSGGGYSYGYTF
TGCAGCGGAGGGGGTTATTCCTATGGCTACACCTTC
>TRBJ2-3|-|TRBV29-1
CSVYSGSDTQYF
TGCAGCGTTTACTCAGGGTCAGATACGCAGTATTTT
>TRBJ1-5|TRBD1|TRBV12-5
CASGRTGDGGNQPQHF
TGTGCTAGTGGCAGGACAGGGGATGGGGGCAATCAGCCCCAGCATTTT
>TRBJ2-3|-|TRBV27
CASSPQGFKDTQYF
TGTGCCAGCAGTCCGCAGGGGTTCAAAGATACGCAGTATTTT
>TRBJ1-2|-|TRBV29-1
CSVEFAAGSPGYTF
TGCAGCGTTGAATTCGCTGCGGGATCCCCTGGCTACACCTTC
>TRBJ2-1|TRBD2|TRBV9
CASSPTSGRAFEQFF
TGTGCCAGCAGCCCTACTAGCGGGAGGGCCTTTGAGCAGTTCTTC
>TRBJ2-7|-|TRBV28
CASSSTSYEQYF
TGTGCCAGCAGTTCCACTTCCTACGAGCAGTACTTC
>TRBJ2-1|-|TRBV2
CASSVTPGSWNEQFF
TGTGCCAGCAGTGTCACCCCAGGGTCTTGGAATGAGCAGTTCTTC
>TRBJ2-3|-|TRBV18
CASSPIYTDTQYF
TGTGCCAGCTCACCGATCTACACAGATACGCAGTATTTT
>TRBJ2-5|-|TRBV5-1
CASSPRLAGQGETQYF
TGCGCCAGCAGCCCCCGACTAGCGGGACAGGGGGAGACCCAGTACTTC
>TRBJ2-1|TRBD2|TRBV9
CASSPMGLAGVGSYNEQFF
TGTGCCAGCAGCCCCATGGGGCTAGCGGGAGTTGGGTCCTACAATGAGCAGTTCTTC
>TRBJ2-1|TRBD2|TRBV5-5
CASSSVAGLITGEQFF
TGTGCCAGCAGCTCCGTAGCGGGCCTAATTACGGGTGAGCAGTTCTTC
>TRBJ2-7|-|TRBV5-6
CASSFVQAVTYEQYF
TGTGCCAGCAGCTTTGTTCAAGCGGTTACCTACGAGCAGTACTTC
>TRBJ2-7|-|TRBV6-4
CASSLAPEDEQYF
TGTGCCAGCAGTCTTGCCCCGGAGGATGAGCAGTACTTC
>TRBJ2-3|TRBD1|TRBV18
CASSPDRARTDTQYF
TGTGCCAGCTCACCGGACAGGGCTCGCACAGATACGCAGTATTTT
>TRBJ1-2|-|TRBV12-5
CASGLVRTLNWGYTF
TGTGCTAGTGGTTTGGTACGGACACTCAACTGGGGCTACACCTTC
>TRBJ2-7|TRBD2|TRBV18
CASSLPGTSGYEQYF
TGTGCCAGCTCACTACCCGGGACTAGCGGCTACGAGCAGTACTTC
>TRBJ1-3|-|TRBV30
CAWSAGDSGNTIYF
TGTGCCTGGAGTGCCGGGGATTCTGGAAACACCATATATTTT
>TRBJ2-7|-|TRBV13
CASRSDTKSYEQYF
TGTGCCAGCAGATCCGACACCAAGTCCTACGAGCAGTACTTC
>TRBJ2-6|-|TRBV2
CASSDWGAGANVLTF
TGTGCCAGCAGTGACTGGGGCGCTGGGGCCAACGTCCTGACTTTC
>TRBJ1-4|-|TRBV10-1
CASSESMGARAEKLFF
TGCGCCAGCAGTGAGTCAATGGGGGCGAGGGCTGAAAAACTGTTTTTT
>TRBJ2-1|TRBD2|TRBV30
CAWGKGLAYNEQFF
TGTGCCTGGGGGAAGGGACTAGCCTACAATGAGCAGTTCTTC
>TRBJ2-5|TRBD1|TRBV29-1
CSVALRGQAQETQYF
TGCAGCGTTGCCCTCAGAGGACAGGCCCAAGAGACCCAGTACTTC